These 19 T cell receptor beta chains came from one sample sequenced in a study of blood T cells in healthy people across ages. A J-beta primer mix and a sample-barcoded 5' primer were used in a second PCR of about 7 to 12 cycles. TCRdb fed the 5' RACE reads into MiXCR, producing one record per CDR3 protein. The data hold 1,800,000 or so distinct CDR3 sequences, with around 40% observed a single time. Sequences were obtained from blood. Receptor source: a human donor in good health.

This chain joins TRBV5-5 and TRBJ2-7; D call uncertain. The CDR3 contains 13 residues. The V and J ends lost 2 bases and 3 bases respectively, with 9 bases between them. Germline CDR1 is SGHKS and CDR2 is YYEKEE (reference sequence). This CDR3 reads CASSLKPIYEQYF. Here the CDR3 DNA reads TGTGCCAGCAGCTTAAAACCCATCTACGAGCAGTACTTC.

A few counts support this clonotype. V and J are TRBV15 and TRBJ1-2, with D unclear. The germline V gene encodes CDR1 LNHNV and CDR2 YYDKDF (reference sequence). V was clipped by 0 bases and J by 1 base, with 15 bases between them. This CDR3 contains 17 residues. The CDR3: CATSRELRTAVNYGYTF. The CDR3 nucleotides are TGTGCCACCAGCAGAGAACTCCGGACGGCAGTTAACTATGGCTACACCTTC.

This rearrangement joins TRBV7-6 to TRBJ1-5, with D perhaps matching TRBD1 (5 bases). The CDR3 loop spans 15 amino acids. CDR1 is SGHVS, CDR2 FNYEAQ, per germline. Trimming removed 6 bases from V and 0 bases from J, with 12 bases in between. Here the CDR3 DNA reads TGTGCCAGCAGTAAAGAGGGGTATAGCAATCAGCCCCAGCATTTT. Translation: CASSKEGYSNQPQHF.

This clonotype was counted a few times. The chain couples TRBV6-5 to TRBJ1-2; D is unresolved. Germline V gene sequence: CDR1 MNHEY, CDR2 SVGAGI. This CDR3 comprises 13 residues. With 2 bases removed from V and 3 bases from J, the gap between germline ends came to 7 bases. The DNA for the CDR3 is TGTGCCAGCAGTTACGCCCAGCACTATGGCTACACCTTC. Translated: CASSYAQHYGYTF.

The genes are TRBV28 and TRBJ2-1; D may match TRBD1 or TRBD2 (6 bases each). The length of the CDR3 is 17 residues. Trimming pared 4 bases from V and 6 bases from J, leaving 22 bases between. Germline V gene lookup returns CDR1 MDHEN and CDR2 SYDVKM. CDR3 protein: CASSSFGGQVVGNEQFF. Here the CDR3 DNA reads TGTGCCAGCAGTTCGTTTGGGGGGCAGGTCGTAGGCAATGAGCAGTTCTTC. The whole variable domain, remainder taken from reference TRBV28 and TRBJ2-1, is DVKVTQSSRYLVKRTGEKVFLECVQDMDHENMFWYRQDPGLGLRLIYFSYDVKMKEKGDIPEGYSVSREKKERFSLILESASTNQTSMYLCASSSFGGQVVGNEQFFGPGTRLTVL.

V usage is TRBV4-1 and J usage is TRBJ1-5; D is unresolved. Trimming cost V 1 base and J 8 bases, with 12 bases left between them. Germline values: CDR1 MGHRA, CDR2 YSYEKL. This CDR3 is 14 amino acids long. The CDR3 bases are TGCGCCAGCAGCCAAGCCCCGGGCGCGGAGCCCCAGCATTTT. Protein product: CASSQAPGAEPQHF.

This chain links TRBV9 with TRBJ1-2; unclear D gene. Looked up from germline, CDR1 is SGDLS and CDR2 is YYNGEE. This CDR3 has 15 amino acids. Trimming left V 1 base short and J 1 base short, with 11 bases between. The DNA of the CDR3 is TGTGCCAGCAGCGTAACACGGACGGGTAACTATGGCTACACCTTC. This encodes CASSVTRTGNYGYTF. Combining the CDR3 with reference TRBV9 and TRBJ1-2 gives the whole variable domain DSGVTQTPKHLITATGQRVTLRCSPRSGDLSVYWYQQSLDQGLQFLIQYYNGEERAKGNILERFSAQQFPDLHSELNLSSLELGDSALYFCASSVTRTGNYGYTFGSGTRLTVV.

This clonotype was picked up a small number of times. The CDR3 sequence is CASSLDSQAYEQYF. The CDR3 coding sequence is TGTGCCAGCAGCTTGGACAGCCAGGCCTACGAGCAGTACTTC. The chain combines TRBV7-9 with TRBJ2-7, with D perhaps TRBD1 (6 bases). The V end lost 3 bases, the J end lost 2 bases, and 11 bases lay between the germline ends. CDR1 is SEHNR and CDR2 is FQNEAQ in the germline V gene (reference sequence). This CDR3 region has 14 residues.

The sample holds a few counts of this clonotype. V and J are TRBV7-2 and TRBJ2-1; 8 nucleotides match TRBD2. CDR1 and CDR2 (germline): SGHTA, FQGNSA. V gave up 5 bases and J gave up 7 bases; unmatched junction bases: 13. This CDR3 has 16 amino acids. CDR3 residues: CASSQSIGSGENEQFF. CDR3 DNA: TGTGCCAGCAGCCAATCCATCGGTAGCGGGGAAAATGAGCAGTTCTTC.

Notes on this clonotype: This may be a read error, as it is one base from a much larger clone. This rearrangement joins TRBV13 to TRBJ1-2; 8 bases match TRBD1. The germline CDR1 and CDR2 sequences are PRHDT and FYEKMQ (reference sequence). This CDR3 region has 13 residues. The V gene end was trimmed by 5 bases and the J gene end by 4 bases; junction bases not matched to a gene: 3. The CDR3 region has the DNA TGTGCCAGCAGCCACCAGGGGGCCTATGGCTACACCTTC. This encodes CASSHQGAYGYTF.

This clonotype appeared once. CDR3 sequence (DNA): TGTGCCAGCAGCTTAGTTCCGGGACAAGGAGCTTTCTTT. It specifies CASSLVPGQGAFF. This chain joins TRBV7-2 and TRBJ1-1, with D perhaps matching TRBD1 (6 bases). The CDR3 runs 13 residues. Germline CDR1 and CDR2: SGHTA and FQGNSA. Between the trimmed V and J ends, which lost 1 base and 10 bases, there was a span of 13 bases.

The chain links TRBV6-6 to TRBJ2-4; a possible D gene is TRBD2 (5 bases). The J call is in doubt because the DNA end fits TRBJ2-5 better. Germline V gene lookup returns CDR1 MNHNY and CDR2 SVGAGI (reference sequence). There are 14 residues in the CDR3. The CDR3 DNA reads as TGTGCCAGCAGTTACGTCGGGGACCAAGAGACCCAGTACTTC. Translating it yields CASSYVGDQETQYF.

Here the CDR3 reads CASSPRAGTEQYF. Here the CDR3 DNA reads TGCGCCAGCAGCCCCCGGGCAGGAACCGAGCAGTACTTC. The V gene is TRBV4-1, the J gene TRBJ2-7; the D is unclear. There are 13 residues in the CDR3. Germline V lookup: CDR1 MGHRA, CDR2 YSYEKL. V lost 4 bases and J lost 6, with 13 bases in between.

The chain uses TRBV4-1 and TRBJ1-2, with 8 nucleotides matching TRBD1. There are 15 residues in the CDR3. V lost 2 bases, J lost 6 bases, and 8 bases stayed unmatched. Looked up from germline, CDR1 is MGHRA and CDR2 is YSYEKL. In DNA, the CDR3 is TGCGCCAGCAGCCAATCCCGGACAGGGTCGGATGGCTACACCTTC. Translation gives CASSQSRTGSDGYTF.

This clonotype was seen more than once but under ten times. V usage is TRBV5-1 and J usage is TRBJ1-5, with D unclear. The CDR3 consists of 15 residues. The V gene lost 0 bases and the J gene lost 5 bases, with 12 bases spanning the gap. Per germline, CDR1 SGHRS and CDR2 YFSETQ. CDR3 sequence (DNA): TGCGCCAGCAGCTTGGATGGCCCGACCCATCAGCCCCAGCATTTT. Translation: CASSLDGPTHQPQHF.

This clonotype was counted a few times. J is TRBJ1-4 and V is TRBV20-1; D not resolved. The ends were cut back, 6 bases at V and 4 bases at J, with 9 bases in the middle. The CDR3 consists of 12 residues. The germline gives CDR1 DFQATT, CDR2 SNEGSKA (reference sequence). This chain's CDR3 is CSAPGDNEKLFF. CDR3 DNA sequence: TGCAGTGCCCCAGGAGATAATGAAAAACTGTTTTTT.

This clonotype appeared a few times. This rearrangement joins TRBV29-1 to TRBJ1-1; no clear D. The CDR3 length is 14 residues. V shed 6 bases and J shed 1 base, with 15 bases lying between them. CDR1 SQVTM and CDR2 ANQGSEA come from the germline V gene. CDR3 coding DNA: TGCAGCGTCGTGGACTCCTCGAGGAACACTGAAGCTTTCTTT. It is translated as CSVVDSSRNTEAFF.

V and J are TRBV7-2 and TRBJ2-5; TRBD2 aligns across 7 bases. CDR1 and CDR2 from the germline V gene are SGHTA and FQGNSA. CDR3 length: 14 amino acids. V lost 1 base to trimming and J lost 4 bases; unmatched junction nucleotides: 3. The CDR3 region is CASSLVGRAETQYF. The CDR3 DNA is TGTGCCAGCAGCTTAGTGGGGAGGGCAGAGACCCAGTACTTC.

The genes are TRBV6-1 and TRBJ1-4; 12 nucleotides agree with TRBD1. The J segment lost 7 bases and the V segment lost 7 bases, leaving 4 bases of the junction unmatched. Germline lookup yields CDR1 MNHNS and CDR2 SASEGT. CDR3 length: 14 amino acids. The CDR3 reads CASTWDRGLEKLFF. The DNA for the CDR3 is TGTGCCAGCACCTGGGACAGGGGGCTTGAAAAACTGTTTTTT.